Below, 8 T cell receptor beta chains from the same sample are listed, as sequenced in a study of blood T cells in healthy people across ages. A second about 6 to 11 cycle PCR used barcoded and J-beta primers. MiXCR, applied by TCRdb to the 5' RACE reads, yields one record per CDR3 protein. The data contain 600,000 or so distinct CDR3 sequences, roughly 21% of them singletons. The specimen was blood. The receptors come from a man aged 65 to 85 in good health.

This chain uses TRBV28 with TRBJ2-7; D is unresolved. Germline V gives CDR1 MDHEN, CDR2 SYDVKM. This CDR3 spans 12 amino acids. Trimming cost V 6 bases and J 4 bases, with 10 bases left between them. The CDR3: CASSRGVYEQYF. CDR3 DNA sequence: TGTGCCAGCAGCCGCGGTGTTTACGAGCAGTACTTC.

V is TRBV28 and J is TRBJ2-1, with D possibly being TRBD2 (5 bases). Germline CDR1 reads MDHEN; CDR2 reads SYDVKM. The CDR3 spans 12 residues. Trimming shortened V by 8 bases and J by 2 bases, and 7 bases separated the two germline ends. In DNA, the CDR3 is TGTGCCAGCGGGAGCACCTACAATGAGCAGTTCTTC. Protein sequence: CASGSTYNEQFF. The full variable domain, with the rest looked up from reference TRBV28 and TRBJ2-1, is DVKVTQSSRYLVKRTGEKVFLECVQDMDHENMFWYRQDPGLGLRLIYFSYDVKMKEKGDIPEGYSVSREKKERFSLILESASTNQTSMYLCASGSTYNEQFFGPGTRLTVL.

The rearrangement joins TRBV28 to TRBJ2-1; 11 positions match TRBD2. After removal of 4 bases from V and 0 bases from J, the junction contained 11 bases not matched to a gene. The CDR3 is made up of 19 amino acids. Germline CDR1 MDHEN, CDR2 SYDVKM. The CDR3 protein is CASSSPGLAAQSSYNEQFF. The CDR3 nucleotides read TGTGCCAGCAGTTCACCGGGACTAGCGGCCCAGAGCTCCTACAATGAGCAGTTCTTC.

The rearrangement uses TRBV13 and TRBJ1-1; 9 bases match TRBD1. Germline CDR1 PRHDT, CDR2 FYEKMQ (reference sequence). V lost 5 bases to trimming and J lost 1 base; unmatched junction nucleotides: 11. The CDR3 consists of 17 residues. The CDR3 DNA reads TGTGCCAGCAGCCAACCGGGACAGGGATGGGAGAACACTGAAGCTTTCTTT. It translates to CASSQPGQGWENTEAFF.

This chain uses TRBV6-2 or TRBV6-3 with TRBJ2-1, with 10 bases lining up with TRBD2. The CDR3 extends over 15 amino acids. After removal of 2 bases from V and 5 bases from J, the junction contained 3 bases not matched to a gene. In germline, CDR1 is MNHEY, CDR2 SVGEGT. The CDR3 region has the DNA TGTGCCAGCAGTTACGTAGGGACTAGCGACAATGAGCAGTTCTTC. Protein: CASSYVGTSDNEQFF.

The rearrangement uses TRBV13 and TRBJ1-1; tentatively, D is TRBD1 (6 bases). The CDR3 consists of 15 residues. Germline CDR1 is PRHDT and CDR2 is FYEKMQ (reference sequence). Trimming stripped 5 bases from V and 5 bases from J, with 18 bases between. In DNA form, the CDR3 reads TGTGCCAGCAGCACAGGGCCTCACAGAAATACTGAAGCTTTCTTT. This encodes CASSTGPHRNTEAFF.

This clonotype was observed a handful of times. The CDR3 region is CASSVGTGQDEQYF. The DNA for the CDR3 is TGCGCCAGCAGTGTCGGGACAGGGCAAGACGAGCAGTACTTC. The rearrangement joins TRBV10-2 to TRBJ2-7, with 9 nucleotides matching TRBD1. V was pared by 4 bases and J by 5 bases, with 6 bases of the junction left unmatched. From germline, CDR1 is WSHSY and CDR2 SAAADI. CDR3 length: 14 residues.

The chain links TRBV12-3 or TRBV12-4 to TRBJ1-2, with D hard to call. The ends were cut back, 2 bases at V and 3 bases at J, with 19 bases in the middle. There are 17 residues in the CDR3. DNA for the CDR3: TGTGCCAGCAGTTTACGAGTAGAAGGGCTCGGCGACTATGGCTACACCTTC. Translated, it gives CASSLRVEGLGDYGYTF.